This TCR beta chain was captured by sequencing in a study of beta chain features in type 1 diabetes. Since all of the isolated RNA was reverse transcribed, expressed TCRB transcripts were what got sequenced. The data were produced by immunoSEQ multiplex PCR, yet TCRdb's version contains in-frame clones alone and is incomplete. The table records over 350,000 clones, around 15% of them present only once. Markers CD45RO/CCR7/CD25/CD127/CD95/CD27 served to sort CD4+ naive, central memory, regulatory and stem cell-like memory cells. Notes on this clone: What it recognizes is unknown.

Whole-study findings and limits: Type 1 diabetes patients had VDJ junctions that carried fewer insertions and more deletions.

Sequencing was done on a sample of naive CD4+ T cells from blood. The sequence derives from a woman aged 18-35 years in good health.

CDR3 in DNA: TGCGCCAGCGGGTTGGCTAGCGGGACCTACGAGCAGTACTTC. This gives the protein CASGLASGTYEQYF. This chain joins TRBV5-1 and TRBJ2-7, with 9 bases aligning to TRBD2. Germline loops: CDR1 SGHRS, CDR2 YFSETQ. After removal of 7 bases from V and 2 bases from J, the junction contained 7 bases not matched to a gene. The CDR3 totals 14 residues.